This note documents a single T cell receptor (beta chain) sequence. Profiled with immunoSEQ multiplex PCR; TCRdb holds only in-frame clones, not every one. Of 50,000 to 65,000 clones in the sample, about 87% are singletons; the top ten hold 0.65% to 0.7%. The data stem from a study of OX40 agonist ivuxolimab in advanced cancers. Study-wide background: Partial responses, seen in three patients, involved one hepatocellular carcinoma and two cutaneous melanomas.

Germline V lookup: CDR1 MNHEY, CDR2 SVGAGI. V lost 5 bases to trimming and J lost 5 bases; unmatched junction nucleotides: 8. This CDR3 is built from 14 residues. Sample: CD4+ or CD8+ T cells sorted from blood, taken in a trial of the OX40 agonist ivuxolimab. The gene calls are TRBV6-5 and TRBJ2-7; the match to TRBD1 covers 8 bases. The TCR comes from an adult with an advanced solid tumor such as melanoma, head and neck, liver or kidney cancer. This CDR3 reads CASSDRGREDEQYF. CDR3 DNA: TGTGCCAGCAGTGACAGGGGCCGCGAGGACGAGCAGTACTTC.